This is a list of T cell receptor beta chains from one sample in a study of early T cells in non-severe SARS-CoV-2 infection. MiXCR, applied by TCRdb to the 5' RACE reads, yields one record per CDR3 protein. The table lists approximately 77,000 distinct CDR3 sequences, about a sixth of them singletons. What was sequenced was whole blood. Receptors were obtained from an adult who was a healthcare worker with PCR-confirmed SARS-CoV-2 infection or an uninfected control (not recorded which). The CDR3 runs from the conserved cysteine through the conserved F or W. A D gene is named only where the DNA matches it firmly. The listing skips clone size in some rows; elsewhere it reads once, few, many or a size class.

. | TRBJ2-7 | TRBV6-2/TRBV6-3 | . | CASTPSGHGSSYEQYF | TGTGCCAGCACTCCCTCGGGGCATGGGAGCTCCTACGAGCAGTACTTC
. | TRBJ2-3 | TRBV9 | TRBD2 | CASSVGLPRDTQYF | TGTGCCAGCAGCGTGGGACTACCCCGAGATACGCAGTATTTT
. | TRBJ1-3 | TRBV18 | . | CASSPYGGSDSGNTIYF | TGTGCCAGCTCACCATATGGGGGGTCGGACTCTGGAAACACCATATATTTT
. | TRBJ1-1 | TRBV12-3/TRBV12-4 | . | CASSLMRTEAFF | TGTGCCAGCAGTTTAATGCGGACTGAAGCTTTCTTT
few | TRBJ2-6 | TRBV20-1 | TRBD1 | CSARGQSNSGANVLTF | TGCAGTGCTAGGGGACAGAGCAACTCTGGGGCCAACGTCCTGACTTTC
. | TRBJ2-1 | TRBV14 | . | CASSQDISGEQFF | TGTGCCAGCAGCCAAGATATAAGCGGGGAGCAGTTCTTC
few | TRBJ2-3 | TRBV7-8 | TRBD1 | CASRGRTGGSDTQYF | TGTGCCAGCAGGGGCCGTACAGGGGGCTCGGATACGCAGTATTTT
few | TRBJ1-2 | TRBV7-2 | . | CASSFKGTSYGYTF | TGTGCCAGCAGCTTTAAGGGGACTTCCTATGGCTACACCTTC
few | TRBJ1-2 | TRBV5-1 | TRBD1 | CASSLGDRQGAGGYTF | TGCGCCAGCAGCTTGGGAGATCGGCAGGGGGCTGGAGGCTACACCTTC
. | TRBJ2-2 | TRBV28 | . | CASSLGTGELFF | TGTGCCAGCAGTTTGGGCACCGGGGAGCTGTTTTTT
. | TRBJ1-5 | TRBV9 | . | CASSAHGRDQPQHF | TGTGCCAGCAGCGCCCATGGCCGGGATCAGCCCCAGCATTTT
many | TRBJ2-6 | TRBV5-1 | . | CASSFGYSGANVLTF | TGCGCCAGCAGCTTTGGGTATTCTGGGGCCAACGTCCTGACTTTC
many | TRBJ2-1 | TRBV6-1 | . | CASSGWGLDNNEQFF | TGTGCCAGCAGCGGATGGGGACTCGACAATAATGAGCAGTTCTTC
many | TRBJ2-7 | TRBV20-1 | . | CSARDLRGEEQYF | TGCAGTGCTAGAGATCTCCGGGGTGAGGAGCAGTACTTC
few | TRBJ2-7 | TRBV6-2/TRBV6-3 | TRBD2 | CASSLAGGPHEQYF | TGTGCCAGCAGTTTAGCGGGAGGGCCCCACGAGCAGTACTTC
many | TRBJ2-1 | TRBV10-3 | . | CAISVRQSNEQFF | TGTGCCATCAGTGTAAGACAGTCCAATGAGCAGTTCTTC
few | TRBJ2-3 | TRBV5-1 | . | CASSSGADTQYF | TGCGCCAGCAGCTCAGGAGCTGATACGCAGTATTTT
. | TRBJ2-7 | TRBV10-3 | . | CAAAEDYEQYF | TGTGCCGCGGCAGAGGACTACGAGCAGTACTTC
. | TRBJ2-7 | TRBV5-1 | . | CASSFEDALNEQYF | TGCGCCAGCAGCTTCGAGGACGCACTTAACGAGCAGTACTTC
few | TRBJ2-4 | TRBV20-1 | TRBD2 | CSARDPSGRAGNIQYF | TGCAGTGCTAGAGACCCCAGCGGGAGGGCCGGGAACATTCAGTACTTC
many | TRBJ1-5 | TRBV7-6 | . | CASSLRLDDQPQHF | TGTGCCAGCAGCTTAAGGCTGGACGACCAGCCCCAGCATTTT
. | TRBJ2-1 | TRBV2 | . | CASSTRAPQFF | TGTGCCAGCAGTACCCGGGCCCCCCAGTTCTTC
. | TRBJ1-2 | TRBV29-1 | . | CSVEGGRDRSYTF | TGCAGCGTTGAAGGAGGGCGCGATCGGAGCTACACCTTC
. | TRBJ2-3 | TRBV18 | . | CASSPPIPGSSDTQYF | TGTGCCAGCTCACCACCCATCCCAGGGAGTTCAGATACGCAGTATTTT
. | TRBJ2-5 | TRBV6-4 | TRBD2 | CASSPAGGQETQYF | TGTGCCAGCAGCCCAGCGGGGGGGCAAGAGACCCAGTACTTC
few | TRBJ2-7 | TRBV11-1 | . | CASSPDRTLEQYF | TGTGCCAGCAGTCCCGACAGAACGCTCGAGCAGTACTTC
. | TRBJ2-7 | TRBV4-2 | . | CASSQDSPGGISHEQYF | TGTGCCAGCAGCCAAGATTCCCCCGGCGGCATTAGTCACGAGCAGTACTTC
. | TRBJ2-1 | TRBV28 | . | CASSSRLWGHENF | TGTGCCAGCAGTTCCCGCTTGTGGGGTCACGAAAACTTC
few | TRBJ2-1 | TRBV6-2/TRBV6-3 | . | CASSYRLGESSYNEQFF | TGTGCCAGCAGTTACCGATTGGGGGAGAGCTCCTACAATGAGCAGTTCTTC
once | TRBJ2-2 | TRBV7-9 | . | CASSSRQTGELFF | TGTGCCAGCAGCTCCCGACAGACCGGGGAGCTGTTTTTT
. | TRBJ2-2 | TRBV7-2 | TRBD1 | CASSLYTGDTGELFF | TGTGCCAGCAGCTTATACACAGGGGACACCGGGGAGCTGTTTTTT
many | TRBJ1-5 | TRBV12-3/TRBV12-4 | . | CASSTVPSGNQPQHF | TGTGCCAGCAGTACTGTTCCGTCGGGCAATCAGCCCCAGCATTTT
. | TRBJ2-4 | TRBV6-2/TRBV6-3 | . | CASSYFGRKNIQYF | TGTGCCAGCAGTTACTTTGGACGGAAAAACATTCAGTACTTC
. | TRBJ2-3 | TRBV2 | . | CASSEWPTTRTDTQYF | TGTGCCAGCAGTGAGTGGCCCACGACCCGCACAGATACGCAGTATTTT
few | TRBJ2-1 | TRBV20-1 | TRBD2 | CSVAEVAGVGNEQFF | TGCAGCGTCGCCGAGGTAGCGGGAGTGGGGAATGAGCAGTTCTTC
few | TRBJ2-7 | TRBV10-2 | TRBD1 | CASSPEDRLVYEQYF | TGCGCCAGCAGTCCCGAGGACAGGTTAGTCTACGAGCAGTACTTC
. | TRBJ2-1 | TRBV27 | . | CASSLGMDEQFF | TGTGCCAGCAGTTTAGGTATGGATGAGCAGTTCTTC
many | TRBJ2-1 | TRBV7-9 | TRBD1 | CASHGQGLPDEQFF | TGTGCCAGCCACGGACAGGGGCTACCCGATGAGCAGTTCTTC
. | TRBJ1-4 | TRBV11-2 | TRBD1 | CASSANRGRDGKKLFF | TGTGCCAGCAGCGCAAACAGGGGGCGCGATGGGAAAAAACTGTTTTTT
. | TRBJ1-1 | TRBV9 | . | CASSVSVNTEAFF | TGTGCCAGCAGCGTCAGCGTGAACACTGAAGCTTTCTTT
. | TRBJ1-2 | TRBV11-1 | . | CASSLDSIGGYTF | TGTGCCAGCAGCTTAGATTCTATCGGAGGCTACACCTTC
. | TRBJ2-3 | TRBV19 | . | CASSRGDYRTDTQYF | TGTGCCAGTAGTAGGGGCGACTATCGCACAGATACGCAGTATTTT
. | TRBJ2-2 | TRBV5-4 | . | CASRSTLTGELFF | TGTGCCAGCAGATCGACACTTACCGGGGAGCTGTTTTTT
. | TRBJ2-7 | TRBV19 | . | CASSKAFPAYEQYF | TGTGCCAGTAGTAAGGCATTCCCGGCCTACGAGCAGTACTTC
. | TRBJ2-1 | TRBV19 | . | CASSIGRGALNEQFF | TGTGCCAGTAGTATAGGACGCGGGGCACTCAATGAGCAGTTCTTC
few | TRBJ2-3 | TRBV7-2 | TRBD2 | CASSFTSGGADTQYF | TGTGCCAGCAGCTTCACTAGCGGGGGGGCCGATACGCAGTATTTT
few | TRBJ2-1 | TRBV7-3 | . | CASSFDRGKQFF | TGTGCCAGCAGCTTCGATAGGGGTAAGCAGTTCTTC
. | TRBJ1-5 | TRBV7-9 | . | CASSPAGFSGFNQPQHF | TGTGCCAGCAGCCCGGCGGGATTTTCGGGGTTTAATCAGCCCCAGCATTTT
. | TRBJ1-1 | TRBV7-3 | . | CASSSSPSMNTEAFF | TGTGCCAGCAGCTCTTCCCCCTCCATGAACACTGAAGCTTTCTTT
many | TRBJ2-1 | TRBV7-3 | . | CASSLIGGSQYNEQFF | TGTGCCAGCAGCTTAATTGGCGGGTCTCAGTACAATGAGCAGTTCTTC
few | TRBJ1-3 | TRBV20-1 | . | CSASASSGNTIYF | TGCAGTGCTTCCGCCAGCTCTGGAAACACCATATATTTT
. | TRBJ1-5 | TRBV5-8 | . | CASSPASQPQHF | TGTGCCAGCAGCCCCGCGAGTCAGCCCCAGCATTTT
few | TRBJ2-2 | TRBV7-9 | TRBD2 | CASSGTSGPRLFTGELFF | TGTGCCAGCAGCGGAACTAGCGGCCCAAGACTTTTTACCGGGGAGCTGTTTTTT
. | TRBJ2-5 | TRBV2 | . | CASKRLDIQETQYF | TGTGCCAGCAAGCGACTGGACATCCAAGAGACCCAGTACTTC
. | TRBJ2-7 | TRBV7-2 | TRBD2 | CASSYISGRHYEQYF | TGTGCCAGCAGTTATATTAGCGGGAGGCACTACGAGCAGTACTTC
few | TRBJ2-5 | TRBV28 | . | CASSPPVRAQYF | TGTGCCAGCAGCCCCCCGGTGCGGGCCCAGTACTTC
many | TRBJ2-2 | TRBV20-1 | TRBD2 | CSARAPAGGPAGGELFF | TGCAGTGCTAGGGCTCCGGCGGGAGGGCCGGCAGGCGGGGAGCTGTTTTTT
few | TRBJ2-7 | TRBV29-1 | . | CSVEGRPYEQYF | TGCAGCGTTGAAGGCAGACCCTACGAGCAGTACTTC
few | TRBJ2-7 | TRBV7-6 | . | CASSSFGASVYEQYF | TGTGCCAGCAGCTCGTTCGGGGCTAGCGTATACGAGCAGTACTTC